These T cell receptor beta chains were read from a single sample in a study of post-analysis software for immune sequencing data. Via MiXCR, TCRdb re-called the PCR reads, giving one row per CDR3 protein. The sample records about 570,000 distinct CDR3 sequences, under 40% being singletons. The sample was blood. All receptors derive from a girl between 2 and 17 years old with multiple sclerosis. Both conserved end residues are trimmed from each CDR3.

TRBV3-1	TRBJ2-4	ASSHGTGLIIQY
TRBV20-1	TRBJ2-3	SALRTGLSDTQY
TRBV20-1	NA	SAPGLAGAGTQY
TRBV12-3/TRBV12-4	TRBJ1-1	ASSWPWSTEAF
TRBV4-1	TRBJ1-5	ASSQIAKGPSINQPQH
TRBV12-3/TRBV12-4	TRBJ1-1	ASSLLGAGNTEAF
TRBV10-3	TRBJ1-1	AISEGVHTEAF
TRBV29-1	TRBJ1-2	SAAMGDGYT
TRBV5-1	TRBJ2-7	ASRPLGAGGYTYEQY
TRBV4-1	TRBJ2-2	ASSQESGLAGHGELF
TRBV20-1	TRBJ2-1	SAPGEGDQNEQF
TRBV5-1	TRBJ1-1	ASSLEGHTEAF
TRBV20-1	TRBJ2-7	SAKGLWSSYEQY
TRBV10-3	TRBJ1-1	AISEYRGLGGMNTEAF
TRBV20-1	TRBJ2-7	SARDLQQPKAYEQY
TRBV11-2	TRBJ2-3	ASSLVGRGGAGERDTQY
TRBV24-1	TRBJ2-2	ATRRTGEGTGERF
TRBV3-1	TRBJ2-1	ASSRGTDTYNEQF
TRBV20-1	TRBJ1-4	SANLGQEVYRPIKLF
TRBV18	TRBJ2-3	ASSRPRGATGTDTQY
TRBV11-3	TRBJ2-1	ASSGQSRNEQF
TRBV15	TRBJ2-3	ATSRDKVRVTDTQY
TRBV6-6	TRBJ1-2	ASSYSTRARNYGYT
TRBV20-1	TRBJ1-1	SARPPRTANTEAF
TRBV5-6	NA	ASSFQNPGPGGEQY
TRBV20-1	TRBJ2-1	SARDRDRPYNEQF
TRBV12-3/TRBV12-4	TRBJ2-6	ASSFSPGAGANVLT
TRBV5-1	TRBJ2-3	ASSFRGRGDTQY
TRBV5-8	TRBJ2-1	ASSSGGEQF
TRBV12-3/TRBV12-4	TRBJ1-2	ASSGSGYYGYT
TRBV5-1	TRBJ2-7	ASSFDLGGAPSYEQY
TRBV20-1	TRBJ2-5	SASEGRAQETQY